Shown below are 28 T cell receptor beta chains from a single sample sequenced in a study of blood T cells in healthy people across ages. With a J-beta primer mix and a sample-barcoded 5' primer, a second PCR ran about 7 to 11 cycles. MiXCR was run by TCRdb on the 5' RACE reads, yielding one entry per CDR3 protein. The data show more than 650,000 distinct CDR3 sequences, with about a fifth seen just once and around 22% held by the top ten. The specimen sequenced was blood. The receptor source for this set is a man in his 70s in good health.

The V and J genes are TRBV6-6 and TRBJ2-7, with 9 positions matching TRBD2. Germline values: CDR1 MNHNY, CDR2 SVGAGI (reference sequence). V lost 5 bases and J lost 4; bases outside the gene matches: 12. The CDR3 loop spans 16 amino acids. Here the CDR3 reads CASSLRASGNNYEQYV. In DNA form, the CDR3 reads TGTGCCAGCAGTCTCCGGGCTAGCGGGAACAATTACGAGCAGTACGTC.

This clonotype was observed a few times. The rearrangement uses TRBV6-6 and TRBJ2-4; tentatively, D is TRBD2 (5 bases). The CDR3 runs 15 residues. Germline CDR1 MNHNY, CDR2 SVGAGI (reference sequence). The V end was cut by 1 base, the J end by 3 bases, with 10 bases between. The CDR3 protein is CASSYFGVDKNIQYF. The CDR3 coding sequence is TGTGCCAGCAGTTACTTCGGGGTGGACAAAAACATTCAGTACTTC.

The J gene is TRBJ1-5, the V gene TRBV28; unclear D gene. V lost 4 bases, J lost 10 bases, and 14 bases lay in between. The CDR3 loop spans 13 amino acids. Looked up from germline, CDR1 is MDHEN and CDR2 is SYDVKM. CDR3 loop: CASSSTHPGPQHF. CDR3 nucleotide sequence: TGTGCCAGCAGTTCTACCCACCCGGGACCCCAGCATTTT.

This clonotype was seen a handful of times. The chain couples TRBV3-1 to TRBJ1-5; D call uncertain. The ends were cut back, 0 bases at V and 2 bases at J, with 8 bases in the middle. The CDR3 has 15 amino acids. The germline gives CDR1 LGHDT, CDR2 YNNKEL (reference sequence). The CDR3 sequence is CASSQEPRGNQPQHF. Written as DNA, the CDR3 is TGTGCCAGCAGCCAAGAGCCGAGGGGCAATCAGCCCCAGCATTTT.

The chain employs TRBV19 and TRBJ2-5; D remains unclear. The J call may not be correct, given that the DNA end is closer to TRBJ2-7. This CDR3 spans 14 amino acids. The germline CDR1 and CDR2 sequences are LNHDA and SQIVND (reference sequence). Here the CDR3 DNA reads TGTGCCAGTAGTATAGATTTAAGGACCTACGAGCAGTACGTC. As protein: CASSIDLRTYEQYV.

This clonotype appeared a few times. This rearrangement joins TRBV7-2 to TRBJ1-2, with a weak D call TRBD1 (6 bases). Germline V gene sequence: CDR1 SGHTA, CDR2 FQGNSA. Trimming took off 2 bases at V and 4 bases at J, with 17 bases between the two ends. The CDR3 spans 16 residues. The CDR3 protein is CASSLSRDTYSYGYTF. The CDR3 DNA sequence: TGTGCCAGCAGCTTAAGCCGGGACACGTATAGCTATGGCTACACCTTC.

The chain employs TRBV29-1 and TRBJ2-5, with D unclear. V lost 3 bases and J lost 3, with 11 bases in between. Germline CDR1 and CDR2: SQVTM and ANQGSEA. This CDR3 has 13 amino acids. The CDR3 loop is CSVDDRLKETQYF. The CDR3 region has the DNA TGCAGCGTTGACGACCGATTAAAAGAGACCCAGTACTTC.

The genes are TRBV7-2 and TRBJ2-4; D is uncertain. The V gene's germline CDR1 is SGHTA and CDR2 FQGNSA. This CDR3 has 13 residues. The V and J ends lost 1 base and 8 bases respectively, with 9 bases between them. The CDR3 loop reads CASSLVSGDIQYF. The CDR3 bases are TGTGCCAGCAGCTTAGTATCAGGCGACATTCAGTACTTC.

This clonotype was seen a handful of times. J is TRBJ2-1 and V is TRBV20-1; tentatively, D is TRBD1 or TRBD2 (5 bases each). V lost 5 bases to trimming and J lost 7 bases, with 18 bases between them. Per germline, CDR1 DFQATT and CDR2 SNEGSKA (reference sequence). The CDR3 is made up of 14 amino acids. The chain's CDR3 is CSACQPGRPNEQFF. CDR3 in DNA: TGCAGTGCTTGTCAACCGGGACGACCTAATGAGCAGTTCTTC.

As regards this clonotype: Sequence at one end of the junction differs from germline and may be a read error. The chain recombines TRBV11-2 with TRBJ2-1; D call uncertain. This CDR3 region has 15 residues. The germline gives CDR1 SGHAT, CDR2 FQNNGV. The CDR3 loop is CASSKGIFFGNEQFF. The CDR3 bases are TGCGCCAGCAGCAAGGGTATCTTCTTCGGCAATGAGCAGTTCTTC.

The chain is built from TRBV6-5 and TRBJ1-2; 7 nucleotides line up with TRBD1. CDR3 length: 14 amino acids. The germline V gene encodes CDR1 MNHEY and CDR2 SVGAGI. J was trimmed by 4 bases and V by 6 bases; bases with no gene match: 8. The CDR3 bases are TGTGCCAGCAGGAAACTACAGGGGCCCTATGGCTACACCTTC. As protein: CASRKLQGPYGYTF.

This clonotype was detected many times. This rearrangement joins TRBV28 to TRBJ1-2, with unresolved D. The germline gives CDR1 MDHEN, CDR2 SYDVKM. The CDR3 covers 12 residues. V was shortened by 2 bases and J by 4 bases, with 5 bases between the two germline ends. The CDR3 loop is CASSLPGYGYTF. CDR3 nucleotides: TGTGCCAGCAGTTTACCGGGCTATGGCTACACCTTC.

This chain links TRBV20-1 with TRBJ1-1; 7 bases agree with TRBD1. The CDR3 runs 19 residues. Germline V gene data show CDR1 as DFQATT and CDR2 as SNEGSKA (reference sequence). Trimming at V came to 2 bases and at J to 4 bases, leaving 22 bases not matched to a gene. The CDR3 nucleotides read TGCAGTGCTAGAACCCAACTTCCTAGAGCAGGGGGTATAGGCACTGAAGCTTTCTTT. This encodes CSARTQLPRAGGIGTEAFF.

This chain joins TRBV9 and TRBJ2-6; D remains ambiguous. The CDR3 runs to 16 residues. Germline values: CDR1 SGDLS, CDR2 YYNGEE. The ends were cut back, 0 bases at V and 0 bases at J, with 7 bases in the middle. The CDR3 DNA reads TGTGCCAGCAGCGTAGGGGGTAACTCTGGGGCCAACGTCCTGACTTTC. The encoded protein is CASSVGGNSGANVLTF.

This chain connects TRBV18 to TRBJ2-4, with 12 bases aligning to TRBD2. J lost 11 bases, V lost 5 bases, and 4 bases had no gene match. Per the germline V gene, CDR1 is KGHSH and CDR2 is LQKENI. CDR3 size: 13 residues. The CDR3 nucleotides read TGTGCCAGCTCAGACGGGACTAGCGGGCTTCAGTACTTC. It translates to CASSDGTSGLQYF.

This clonotype has more than one count but fewer than ten. The CDR3 reads CASYNQGTVGNTIYF. DNA of the CDR3: TGTGCCAGCTATAACCAGGGGACAGTAGGAAACACCATATATTTT. J is TRBJ1-3 and V is TRBV6-6; 7 bases match TRBD1. V gave up 8 bases and J gave up 4 bases; unmatched junction bases: 11. CDR3 length: 15 amino acids. From germline, CDR1 is MNHNY and CDR2 SVGAGI (reference sequence).

This chain uses TRBV19 with TRBJ1-2, with 9 bases lining up with TRBD1. The germline V gene encodes CDR1 LNHDA and CDR2 SQIVND (reference sequence). The CDR3 runs to 13 residues. The V gene end was trimmed by 10 bases and the J gene end by 7 bases; junction bases not matched to a gene: 10. CDR3 sequence reads: CATTRDRDRGYTF. CDR3 DNA: TGTGCCACCACCCGGGACAGGGATCGTGGCTACACCTTC.

The genes are TRBV28 and TRBJ1-2; tentative D call: TRBD1 (6 bases). V lost 6 bases and J 4 bases, leaving 18 bases between the germline ends. The CDR3 consists of 15 residues. Germline values: CDR1 MDHEN, CDR2 SYDVKM. The CDR3 is CASSRSSGGPYGYTF. In nucleotides, the CDR3 is TGTGCCAGCAGCCGATCGTCGGGGGGGCCCTATGGCTACACCTTC.

CDR3 nucleotide sequence: TGTGCTAGTGGTATTGCGGACGAGCAGTTCTTC. This translates into CASGIADEQFF. This chain connects TRBV12-5 to TRBJ2-1; D is undetermined. The CDR3 covers 11 residues. V lost 5 bases and J 10 bases, leaving 9 bases between the germline ends. Germline values: CDR1 LGHNT, CDR2 FRNRAP. Drawing the rest from reference TRBV12-5 and TRBJ2-1, the complete variable domain is DARVTQTPRHKVTEMGQEVTMRCQPILGHNTVFWYRQTMMQGLELLAYFRNRAPLDDSGMPKDRFSAEMPDATLATLKIQPSEPRDSAVYFCASGIADEQFFGPGTRLTVL.

This chain links TRBV4-3 with TRBJ2-1; D possibly corresponds to TRBD2 (5 bases). The J call may not be correct, given that the DNA end is closer to TRBJ2-5. CDR1 and CDR2 from the germline V gene are LGHNA and YSLEER. This CDR3 comprises 13 residues. The CDR3 DNA reads TGCGCCAGCGCAAGGGAGTTGGGGGAGACCCAGTACTTC. Translating it yields CASARELGETQYF.

The table lists this clonotype with a few counts. The CDR3 DNA follows: TGTGCCAGCAGTTTGGAGGTTAAAGAGACCCAGTACTTC. It translates to CASSLEVKETQYF. The V and J genes are TRBV12-3 or TRBV12-4 and TRBJ2-5; TRBD2 might be the D (5 bases). Trimming removed 3 bases at V and 3 bases at J, with 8 bases between. The CDR3 runs to 13 residues.

The gene calls are TRBV14 and TRBJ1-1, with TRBD1 matching 8 bases. Germline-derived CDR1 and CDR2 are SGHDN and FVKESK. V lost 4 bases, J lost 1 base, and 2 bases stayed unmatched. The CDR3 is 14 residues long. CDR3 region: CASSPGGQNTEAFF. The CDR3, as DNA: TGTGCCAGCAGCCCAGGGGGCCAGAACACTGAAGCTTTCTTT.

This clonotype was seen a few times. This chain's CDR3 is CAISDGHYGYTF. CDR3 DNA: TGTGCCATCAGTGATGGGCACTATGGCTACACCTTC. V is TRBV10-3 and J is TRBJ1-2; the D is unclear. The V end lost 3 bases, the J end lost 3 bases, and 5 bases lay between the germline ends. CDR1 is ENHRY, CDR2 SYGVKD, per germline. The length of the CDR3 is 12 residues.

The CDR3 region is CSVEGGGGAVNEQFF. As DNA, the CDR3 is TGCAGCGTTGAGGGGGGTGGGGGTGCAGTCAATGAGCAGTTCTTC. The chain recombines TRBV29-1 with TRBJ2-7, with D tentatively TRBD2 (6 bases). Judging by the DNA end, TRBJ2-1 fits better; the J call may be wrong. The CDR3 is 15 residues long. CDR1 is SQVTM, CDR2 ANQGSEA, per germline.

This clonotype was counted many times. V gene TRBV20-1 combines with J gene TRBJ2-3; 10 bases match TRBD2. Germline-derived CDR1 and CDR2 are DFQATT and SNEGSKA (reference sequence). The ends lost 1 base at V and 0 bases at J; junction bases unmatched: 7. The CDR3 runs 17 residues. This chain's CDR3 is CSARASGRLTSTDTQYF. Written as DNA, the CDR3 is TGCAGTGCTAGAGCTAGCGGGAGACTTACTAGCACAGATACGCAGTATTTT.

This clonotype has more than one count but fewer than ten. The chain recombines TRBV21-1 with TRBJ2-5; TRBD2 was called by the table and not checked on the DNA. TRBV21-1 counts as a pseudogene. The CDR3 spans 16 residues. The CDR3 is CASSKGSLSGKETQYF. The CDR3 DNA follows: TGTGCCAGCAGCAAAGGATCCCTTAGCGGGAAAGAGACCCAGTACTTC.

This clonotype was detected a few times. The V gene is TRBV11-2, the J gene TRBJ2-3, with TRBD2 as a possible D gene (5 bases). The CDR3 is 16 residues long. Trimming removed 5 bases at V and 5 bases at J, with 20 bases between. Germline-derived CDR1 and CDR2 are SGHAT and FQNNGV. DNA of the CDR3: TGTGCCAGCAGCCCAAAGCTAGCAATCGGGCGAGATACGCAGTATTTT. It translates to CASSPKLAIGRDTQYF.

CDR3 in DNA: TGCAGTGCGGTGGGGCCCCCAGAGACCCAGTACTTC. Its protein product is CSAVGPPETQYF. The chain carries TRBV20-1 and TRBJ2-7; D perhaps matches TRBD1 (5 bases). With the DNA end fitting TRBJ2-5 better, the J assignment may be wrong. The CDR3 runs to 12 residues. CDR1 and CDR2 (germline): DFQATT, SNEGSKA (reference sequence).